The 25 T cell receptor beta chains given below trace back to one sample, sequenced in a study of blood T cell repertoires in COVID-19. Assay used: immunoSEQ multiplex PCR; TCRdb lists only in-frame clones, some missing. The sample holds over 110,000 clones, about four fifths seen once. The sample comprised peripheral blood. All receptors come from a man aged 70 or older who had recovered from COVID-19.

This clone came up once. The V gene is TRBV2, the J gene TRBJ2-7; 10 nucleotides match TRBD2. This CDR3 is 15 amino acids long. Germline loops: CDR1 SNHLY, CDR2 FYNNEI. V lost 5 bases and J lost 6; bases outside the gene matches: 10. The CDR3: CASSRPGLAPFEQYF. CDR3 DNA sequence: TGTGCCAGCAGTCGTCCGGGACTAGCGCCATTCGAGCAGTACTTC. The full variable domain, with the rest looked up from reference TRBV2 and TRBJ2-7, is EPEVTQTPSHQVTQMGQEVILRCVPISNHLYFYWYRQILGQKVEFLVSFYNNEISEKSEIFDDQFSVERPDGSNFTLKIRSTKLEDSAMYFCASSRPGLAPFEQYFGPGTRLTVT.

This clone was seen only a few times. The chain links TRBV6-5 to TRBJ1-1, with 7 bases matching TRBD1. The CDR3 has 12 amino acids. Germline values: CDR1 MNHEY, CDR2 SVGAGI. Losses at the gene ends were 6 bases for V and 7 bases for J; bases not matched to a gene: 5. This CDR3 reads CASRLQGSEAFF. In DNA, the CDR3 is TGTGCCAGCAGGCTACAGGGGAGTGAAGCTTTCTTT.

The table lists this clone with a count of one. The chain combines TRBV9 with TRBJ1-6; 7 positions agree with TRBD1. J was trimmed by 9 bases and V by 4 bases; bases with no gene match: 10. The CDR3 runs to 15 residues. Germline CDR1 and CDR2: SGDLS and YYNGEE. CDR3 sequence reads: CASSPVAGTVSPLHF. CDR3 nucleotides: TGTGCCAGCAGCCCCGTTGCAGGGACAGTTTCACCCCTCCACTTT. The whole variable domain, remainder taken from reference TRBV9 and TRBJ1-6, is DSGVTQTPKHLITATGQRVTLRCSPRSGDLSVYWYQQSLDQGLQFLIQYYNGEERAKGNILERFSAQQFPDLHSELNLSSLELGDSALYFCASSPVAGTVSPLHFGNGTRLTVT.

J is TRBJ2-5 and V is TRBV18, with TRBD1 as a possible D gene (6 bases). This CDR3 has 13 residues. The germline V gene has CDR1 KGHSH and CDR2 LQKENI. V lost 6 bases and J lost 1, with 9 bases in between. The CDR3 loop is CASSLDSQETQYF. The CDR3 bases are TGTGCCAGCTCTCTGGACAGCCAAGAGACCCAGTACTTC.

This clone was seen a handful of times. This same CDR3 is encoded by further DNA sequences in the sample. The chain carries TRBV9 and TRBJ1-3; a possible D gene is TRBD1 (6 bases). Trimming removed 2 bases at V and 0 bases at J, with 9 bases between. Germline lookup yields CDR1 SGDLS and CDR2 YYNGEE. The CDR3 is 15 amino acids. DNA of the CDR3: TGTGCCAGCAGCGTGCAGGGGATCTCTGGAAACACCATATATTTT. Its protein product is CASSVQGISGNTIYF.

Only one count was recorded for this clone. The gene calls are TRBV5-3 and TRBJ1-1; D unclear. TRBV5-3 is an ORF for which the function is uncertain. The V and J ends lost 0 bases and 1 base respectively, with 7 bases between them. The CDR3 has 14 amino acids. CDR3 bases: TGTGCCAGAAGCTTGGACCGGAGGAACACTGAAGCTTTCTTT. Residues: CARSLDRRNTEAFF.

This rearrangement joins TRBV5-4 to TRBJ1-2, with 7 bases that match TRBD1. The CDR3 is 13 amino acids. After removal of 2 bases from V and 7 bases from J, the junction contained 5 bases not matched to a gene. The germline gives CDR1 SGHNT, CDR2 YYREEE (reference sequence). The CDR3 nucleotides are TGTGCCAGCAGCTTCGACAGGGAGAGTGGCTACACCTTC. Translated: CASSFDRESGYTF.

This chain connects TRBV5-1 to TRBJ2-5, with TRBD2 matching 12 bases. The CDR3 is 16 amino acids. After removal of 0 bases from V and 3 bases from J, the junction contained 3 bases not matched to a gene. CDR1 SGHRS and CDR2 YFSETQ come from the germline V gene. The CDR3 DNA reads TGCGCCAGCAGCTTGGAGGGACTAGCGGGTAAAGAGACCCAGTACTTC. Protein product: CASSLEGLAGKETQYF. The complete variable domain, with remaining parts taken from reference TRBV5-1 and TRBJ2-5, reads KAGVTQTPRYLIKTRGQQVTLSCSPISGHRSVSWYQQTPGQGLQFLFEYFSETQRNKGNFPGRFSGRQFSNSRSEMNVSTLELGDSALYLCASSLEGLAGKETQYFGPGTRLLVL.

This clone was seen only once. The chain carries TRBV6-6 and TRBJ2-2, with D uncertain. The CDR3 contains 12 residues. V gave up 2 bases and J gave up 7 bases, with 5 bases separating them. CDR1 MNHNY and CDR2 SVGAGI come from the germline V gene (reference sequence). The CDR3 reads CASSYGLGELFF. CDR3 nucleotide sequence: TGTGCCAGCAGTTACGGGCTCGGGGAGCTGTTTTTT.

The V and J genes are TRBV30 and TRBJ1-5, with TRBD1 matching over 9 bases. The V and J ends lost 3 bases and 7 bases, in that order; junction bases with no gene match: 10. Germline V gene lookup returns CDR1 GTSNPN and CDR2 SVGIG (reference sequence). The CDR3 has 15 residues. CDR3 residues: CAWRSTGTGFQPQHF. The CDR3 nucleotides read TGTGCCTGGAGGTCCACCGGGACAGGGTTCCAGCCCCAGCATTTT.

This clone was counted only a few times. V gene TRBV6-1 combines with J gene TRBJ2-7; TRBD1 matches at 8 bases. The CDR3 has 20 amino acids. The J segment lost 3 bases and the V segment lost 4 bases, leaving 23 bases of the junction unmatched. Germline V gene sequence: CDR1 MNHNS, CDR2 SASEGT. The CDR3, as DNA: TGTGCCAGCAGTGCCCCCTGGTGGGTGCAGGGGGCCAAGGTCCTCTACGAGCAGTACTTC. Translated: CASSAPWWVQGAKVLYEQYF.

The chain recombines TRBV7-9 with TRBJ2-5, with a weak D call TRBD2 (5 bases). Germline loops: CDR1 SEHNR, CDR2 FQNEAQ (reference sequence). Trimming cost V 3 bases and J 5 bases, with 13 bases left between them. The CDR3 is 14 amino acids. The CDR3 DNA is TGTGCCAGCAGCTTGGTGGGGAGCGCGGAGACCCAGTACTTC. Translation: CASSLVGSAETQYF.

V usage is TRBV6-5 and J usage is TRBJ1-4; D not certain. This CDR3 is built from 14 residues. Trimming removed 5 bases from V and 4 bases from J, with 11 bases in between. Germline-derived CDR1 and CDR2 are MNHEY and SVGAGI. CDR3 sequence reads: CASSSSQFNEKLFF. For the CDR3, the DNA is TGTGCCAGCAGTAGTTCGCAGTTTAATGAAAAACTGTTTTTT.

This clone was detected many times. The chain recombines TRBV12-5 with TRBJ1-1; tentative D call: TRBD1 (6 bases). Between the trimmed V and J ends, which lost 5 bases and 12 bases, there was a span of 16 bases. Germline CDR1 LGHNT, CDR2 FRNRAP. The CDR3 extends over 12 amino acids. Here the CDR3 DNA reads TGTGCTAGTGGTCTTGCAGGGGTTGAGCCTTTCTTT. It is translated as CASGLAGVEPFF.

The chain is built from TRBV16 and TRBJ1-2; 7 bases line up with TRBD1. Germline CDR1 KGHSY, CDR2 FQNENV. V gave up 0 bases and J gave up 8 bases; unmatched junction bases: 6. CDR3 length: 14 residues. The CDR3 loop is CASSQSVQGNGYTF. For the CDR3, the DNA is TGTGCCAGCAGCCAATCGGTACAGGGGAACGGCTACACCTTC.

This clone occurred a few times. V gene TRBV4-3 combines with J gene TRBJ1-1; TRBD1 aligns across 8 bases. J lost 6 bases, V lost 3 bases, and 6 bases had no gene match. This CDR3 is 14 amino acids long. From germline, CDR1 is LGHNA and CDR2 YSLEER. CDR3 loop: CASSQDRVNAEAFF. CDR3 bases: TGCGCCAGCAGCCAGGACAGGGTAAACGCTGAAGCTTTCTTT.

The chain links TRBV6-5 to TRBJ2-1; D is uncertain. The CDR3 sequence is 15 residues long. The germline gives CDR1 MNHEY, CDR2 SVGAGI. V shed 5 bases and J shed 0 bases, with 11 bases lying between them. CDR3 residues: CASSKRVSSYNEQFF. Here the CDR3 DNA reads TGTGCCAGCAGTAAACGGGTGAGCTCCTACAATGAGCAGTTCTTC.

The chain uses TRBV2 and TRBJ2-1, with 15 bases aligning to TRBD2. This CDR3 comprises 17 residues. Per the germline V gene, CDR1 is SNHLY and CDR2 is FYNNEI. J lost 7 bases, V lost 4 bases, and 8 bases had no gene match. The CDR3: CASSGTSGRAGGNEQFF. CDR3 sequence (DNA): TGTGCCAGCAGTGGGACTAGCGGGAGGGCCGGTGGGAATGAGCAGTTCTTC.

This sequence joins TRBV7-6 and TRBJ2-7; 7 bases line up with TRBD1. The CDR3 spans 16 residues. CDR1 is SGHVS, CDR2 FNYEAQ, per germline. V lost 4 bases, J lost 0 bases, and 9 bases stayed unmatched. The CDR3 spells CASSSSDRPFSYEQYF. The CDR3 region has the DNA TGTGCCAGCAGCTCCTCGGACAGGCCCTTCTCCTACGAGCAGTACTTC.

The chain joins TRBV2 to TRBJ1-1, with TRBD1 identical over 7 bases. Trimming cost V 4 bases and J 8 bases; bases outside gene matches: 7. The length of the CDR3 is 13 residues. Germline V gene sequence: CDR1 SNHLY, CDR2 FYNNEI. CDR3 amino acids: CASSARQGSEAFF. Written as DNA, the CDR3 is TGTGCCAGCAGTGCTCGACAGGGATCCGAAGCTTTCTTT.

The J gene is TRBJ2-1, the V gene TRBV11-2, with 12 bases fitting TRBD2. The CDR3 is 16 amino acids. Germline V gene sequence: CDR1 SGHAT, CDR2 FQNNGV. The V gene end was trimmed by 6 bases and the J gene end by 7 bases; junction bases not matched to a gene: 10. This chain's CDR3 is CASRKGLAGGPNEQFF. CDR3 bases: TGTGCCAGCAGAAAAGGCCTAGCGGGAGGGCCAAATGAGCAGTTCTTC.

The chain employs TRBV29-1 and TRBJ2-5; 10 nucleotides agree with TRBD1. This CDR3 comprises 11 residues. Germline values: CDR1 SQVTM, CDR2 ANQGSEA. V shed 7 bases, J shed 10 bases, and the junction held 6 bases outside the gene matches. CDR3 DNA: TGCAGCGGAGAAGGGACAGGGGTCCAGTACTTC. Encoded protein: CSGEGTGVQYF.

This clone was seen a few times. The rearrangement links TRBV7-2 to TRBJ2-3, with 8 bases that match TRBD2. Germline CDR1 is SGHTA and CDR2 is FQGNSA. The CDR3 length is 14 residues. Trimming took 5 bases from V and 6 from J; bases not matched to a gene: 7. The CDR3 bases are TGTGCCAGCAGCCCCGGACTAGCCAGGGATACGCAGTATTTT. As protein: CASSPGLARDTQYF.

The rearrangement links TRBV19 to TRBJ1-6; possible D gene TRBD1, 5 bases. V lost 6 bases and J lost 1, with 16 bases in between. The germline V gene encodes CDR1 LNHDA and CDR2 SQIVND (reference sequence). The CDR3 loop spans 17 amino acids. CDR3 sequence: CASRTVGSRSYNSPLHF. DNA for the CDR3: TGTGCCAGTAGGACAGTCGGAAGTAGGTCCTATAATTCACCCCTCCACTTT.

The gene calls are TRBV7-9 and TRBJ2-7; 8 nucleotides align to TRBD1. This CDR3 is 14 amino acids long. Germline V CDR1 and CDR2: SEHNR, FQNEAQ (reference sequence). J gave up 2 bases and V 5 bases, and 5 bases lay outside the gene matches. The CDR3 is CASSPTGVPYEQYF. CDR3 in DNA: TGTGCCAGCAGCCCGACAGGGGTCCCCTACGAGCAGTACTTC.